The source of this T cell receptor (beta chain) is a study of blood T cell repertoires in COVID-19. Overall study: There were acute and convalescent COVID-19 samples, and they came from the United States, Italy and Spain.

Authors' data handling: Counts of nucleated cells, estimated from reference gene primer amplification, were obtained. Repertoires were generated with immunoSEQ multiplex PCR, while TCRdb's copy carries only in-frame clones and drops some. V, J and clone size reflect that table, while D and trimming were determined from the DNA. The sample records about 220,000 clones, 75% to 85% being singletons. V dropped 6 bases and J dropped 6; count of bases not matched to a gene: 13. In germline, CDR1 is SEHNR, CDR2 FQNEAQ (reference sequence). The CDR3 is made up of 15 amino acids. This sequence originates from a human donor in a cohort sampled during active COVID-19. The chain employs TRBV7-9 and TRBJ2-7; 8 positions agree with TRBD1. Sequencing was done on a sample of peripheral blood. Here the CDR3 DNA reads TGTGCCAGCAGTCGCCTTACCGGGACAGGCCGCGAGCAGTACTTC. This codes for CASSRLTGTGREQYF.